Following are 26 T cell receptor beta chains from one sample sequenced in a study of T cell clonality in common variable immunodeficiency. Method: immunoSEQ multiplex PCR; TCRdb's copy keeps in-frame clones and lacks some. The sample contains 40,000 to 65,000 clones, none occurring once; about 3.4% lies in the top ten. Material: peripheral blood mononuclear cells. All receptors come from a person aged 18-69 years in good health.

As regards this clone: The read halts 3 residues ahead of the CDR3 end, with the missing end drawn from the germline J gene. The chain uses TRBV2 and TRBJ2-5; 7 positions match TRBD1. Trimming removed 5 bases from V and 3 bases from J; junction bases left unmatched: 9. CDR3 length: 15 amino acids. CDR1 is SNHLY, CDR2 FYNNEI, per germline. The CDR3 is CASSKQGLVEETQYF. CDR3 bases read: TGTGCCAGCAGTAAACAGGGGTTGGTAGAAGAGACC.

At least ten counts were recorded for this clone. The read gets to within 3 residues of the CDR3 end, and the germline J gene fills in the rest. The rearrangement joins TRBV5-1 to TRBJ1-5; 7 nucleotides line up with TRBD1. The CDR3 is 15 amino acids. Germline loops: CDR1 SGHRS, CDR2 YFSETQ. The V gene end was trimmed by 2 bases and the J gene end by 4 bases; junction bases not matched to a gene: 6. This CDR3 reads CASSLRQGGNQPQHF. The part of the CDR3 DNA that was read is TGCGCCAGCAGCTTAAGGCAGGGGGGTAATCAGCCC.

This clone was recorded many times. Read coverage stops 3 residues before the CDR3 terminus; the germline J gene supplies the remainder. The chain links TRBV20-1 to TRBJ1-2; D might be TRBD1 (5 bases). This CDR3 spans 15 amino acids. Germline CDR1 and CDR2: DFQATT and SNEGSKA (reference sequence). V was clipped by 1 base and J by 0 bases, with 12 bases between them. CDR3 in amino acids: CSARVGQGANYGYTF. Incomplete CDR3 DNA: TGCAGTGCTAGAGTCGGGCAGGGAGCTAACTATGGC.

This clone was seen only a few times. The read ends 3 residues early relative to the CDR3; the germline J gene fills the gap. V gene TRBV11-1 combines with J gene TRBJ2-5; D is uncertain. The CDR3 contains 12 residues. V lost 5 bases and J lost 0, with 4 bases in between. The germline CDR1 and CDR2 sequences are SGHAT and FQDESV (reference sequence). Partial CDR3 DNA: TGTGCCAGCAGCAGGTACCAAGAGACC. Its protein product is CASSRYQET. The entire CDR3 is CASSRYQETQYF.

For this clone: The read ends 3 residues shy of where the CDR3 ends; the end is completed using the germline J gene. J is TRBJ1-2 and V is TRBV11-3, with 10 bases that match TRBD1. This CDR3 comprises 15 residues. J gave up 3 bases and V 5 bases, and 6 bases lay outside the gene matches. The V gene's germline CDR1 is SGHNT and CDR2 YENEEA. This CDR3 reads CASSPEDRGDYGYTF. The CDR3 DNA, read in part, is TGTGCCAGCAGCCCGGAGGACAGGGGGGACTATGGC.

This clone was found many times. The read is 3 residues too short to cover the CDR3 end, so that end is filled in from the germline J gene. The chain employs TRBV30 and TRBJ2-7; unclear D gene. Trimming shortened V by 1 base and J by 3 bases, and 7 bases separated the two germline ends. This CDR3 has 12 residues. Per germline, CDR1 GTSNPN and CDR2 SVGIG (reference sequence). The CDR3 bases that were read are TGTGCCTGGAGTGCACGGTTCTACGAG. It is translated as CAWSARFYE. The full CDR3 reads CAWSARFYEQYF.

The table lists this clone with many counts. Sequencing ends 3 residues short of the CDR3 end; the germline J gene provides the rest. The chain is built from TRBV29-1 and TRBJ1-1; a possible D gene is TRBD1 (6 bases). This CDR3 spans 12 amino acids. Trimming stripped 5 bases from V and 5 bases from J, with 12 bases between. CDR1 and CDR2 from the germline V gene are SQVTM and ANQGSEA. The CDR3 loop reads CSVSRGQTEAFF. CDR3 DNA (partial): TGCAGCGTTTCCAGGGGCCAAACTGAA.

Many counts were recorded for this clone. The read gets to within 3 residues of the CDR3 end, and the germline J gene fills in the rest. The chain couples TRBV18 to TRBJ1-3; tentatively, D is TRBD1 (5 bases). This CDR3 has 17 amino acids. Germline values: CDR1 KGHSH, CDR2 LQKENI. Trimming shortened V by 2 bases and J by 0 bases, and 14 bases separated the two germline ends. The CDR3 bases that were read are TGTGCCAGCTCACCAGTTACAGGAGCTTCCTCTGGAAACACC. Protein product: CASSPVTGASSGNT. The entire CDR3 protein reads CASSPVTGASSGNTIYF. The whole variable domain, filled in from reference TRBV18 and TRBJ1-3, reads NAGVMQNPRHLVRRRGQEARLRCSPMKGHSHVYWYRQLPEEGLKFMVYLQKENIIDESGMPKERFSAEFPKEGPSILRIQQVVRGDSAAYFCASSPVTGASSGNTIYFGEGSWLTVV.

The sample holds many counts of this clone. The CDR3 end falls 3 residues outside the read, so it is completed with the germline J gene. The genes are TRBV7-9 and TRBJ2-1; D not resolved. Germline values: CDR1 SEHNR, CDR2 FQNEAQ (reference sequence). Trimming removed 0 bases at V and 0 bases at J, with 3 bases between. The CDR3 has 14 residues. CDR3 DNA, as far as it was read: TGTGCCAGCAGCTTAGCCTCCTCCTACAATGAG. Its protein is CASSLASSYNE. The entire CDR3 protein reads CASSLASSYNEQFF.

This clone was picked up many times. The read is 3 residues too short to cover the CDR3 end, so that end is filled in from the germline J gene. The chain is built from TRBV11-2 and TRBJ2-2, with D tentatively TRBD2 (5 bases). This CDR3 is built from 13 residues. Germline values: CDR1 SGHAT, CDR2 FQNNGV. V shed 4 bases and J shed 6 bases, with 9 bases lying between them. CDR3 amino acids: CASSSLAAGELFF. Partial CDR3 DNA: TGTGCCAGCAGCTCTCTAGCCGCCGGGGAG.

At least ten counts were recorded for this clone. The CDR3 spells CASSLGQGDVVGYTF. The covered CDR3 bases are TGTGCCAGCAGCTTGGGGCAGGGGGATGTGGTTGGC. V and J are TRBV5-6 and TRBJ1-2; TRBD1 matches 7 bases. Sequencing ends 3 residues short of the CDR3 end; the germline J gene provides the rest. Germline-derived CDR1 and CDR2 are SGHDT and YYEEEE. This CDR3 is built from 15 residues. The V segment lost 0 bases and the J segment 7 bases; nucleotides outside the gene matches: 9.

This clone was observed at least ten times. The observed sequence ends 3 residues before the CDR3 terminus, with the missing tail filled in from the germline J gene. The chain recombines TRBV30 with TRBJ2-1; 10 bases align to TRBD2. This CDR3 is 14 amino acids long. CDR1 GTSNPN and CDR2 SVGIG come from the germline V gene (reference sequence). The V and J ends lost 4 bases and 0 bases, in that order; junction bases with no gene match: 0. The CDR3 bases that were read are TGTGCCTGGACTAGCGGGAGCTCCTACAATGAG. Amino acids: CAWTSGSSYNE. The CDR3 reads in full as CAWTSGSSYNEQFF.

A word on this clone: Read coverage stops 3 residues before the CDR3 terminus; the germline J gene supplies the remainder. V gene TRBV5-1 combines with J gene TRBJ2-7; 10 nucleotides match TRBD2. V dropped 3 bases and J dropped 4; count of bases not matched to a gene: 7. Per germline, CDR1 SGHRS and CDR2 YFSETQ. The CDR3 totals 15 residues. The CDR3 bases that were read are TGCGCCAGCAGCTCGACGGGACTAGCGAAATACGAG. It specifies CASSSTGLAKYE. The full CDR3 protein reads CASSSTGLAKYEQYF.

This clone was observed many times. The sequence runs out 3 residues before the end of the CDR3; the remainder is reconstructed from the germline J gene. This chain uses TRBV5-1 with TRBJ2-3, with D tentatively TRBD2 (6 bases). The CDR3 has 15 residues. Looked up from germline, CDR1 is SGHRS and CDR2 is YFSETQ. Trimming stripped 4 bases from V and 2 bases from J, with 14 bases between. The chain's CDR3 is CASSPVAEYTDTQYF. Partial CDR3 DNA: TGCGCCAGCAGCCCAGTAGCGGAGTACACAGATACG.

This clone came up many times. The read is 3 residues too short to cover the CDR3 end, so that end is filled in from the germline J gene. This sequence joins TRBV6-4 and TRBJ2-3; 10 nucleotides match TRBD2. J gave up 0 bases and V 6 bases, and 3 bases lay outside the gene matches. The germline CDR1 and CDR2 sequences are MRHNA and SNTAGT. This CDR3 comprises 15 residues. CDR3 DNA, as far as it was read: TGTGCCAGCAGCCCGACTAGCGGGAGCACAGATACG. Its protein product is CASSPTSGSTDT. The full CDR3 sequence reads CASSPTSGSTDTQYF.

This clone showed up many times. The CDR3 loop is CASSFAGLPTDTQYF. CDR3 DNA, as far as it was read: TGTGCCAGCAGCTTCGCGGGACTCCCCACAGATACG. V and J are TRBV13 and TRBJ2-3; TRBD2 might be the D (6 bases). The read ends 3 residues shy of where the CDR3 ends; the end is completed using the germline J gene. The germline gives CDR1 PRHDT, CDR2 FYEKMQ (reference sequence). Trimming left V 3 bases short and J 2 bases short, with 12 bases between. The CDR3 has 15 amino acids.

This clone was picked up many times. The read is 3 residues too short to cover the CDR3 end, so that end is filled in from the germline J gene. V is TRBV7-2 and J is TRBJ2-4; no clear D. Per germline, CDR1 SGHTA and CDR2 FQGNSA. V shed 2 bases and J shed 3 bases, with 8 bases lying between them. The CDR3 is 14 amino acids. The DNA read from the CDR3 is TGTGCCAGCAGCTTAAAGGTTGACAAAAACATT. Its translation: CASSLKVDKNI. The full-length CDR3 reads as CASSLKVDKNIQYF.

In this sample, this clone turned up many times. With the read ending 3 residues before the CDR3 end, the germline J gene is used to fill in that end. This chain joins TRBV7-2 and TRBJ2-7; 9 positions agree with TRBD1. J was trimmed by 6 bases and V by 2 bases; bases with no gene match: 8. Germline CDR1 and CDR2: SGHTA and FQGNSA. This CDR3 has 15 residues. The CDR3 bases that were read are TGTGCCAGCAGCTTACTGTACAGGGGGCTGATCGAG. It translates to CASSLLYRGLIE. The CDR3 reads in full as CASSLLYRGLIEQYF.

This clone showed up many times. The missing CDR3 end, 3 residues past where the read stops, is filled in from the germline J gene. V usage is TRBV6-1 and J usage is TRBJ2-5, with D possibly being TRBD1 (5 bases). This CDR3 spans 13 amino acids. Germline lookup yields CDR1 MNHNS and CDR2 SASEGT. V was trimmed by 3 bases and J by 5 bases, leaving 10 bases between them. CDR3 residues: CASSDRGLETQYF. The part of the CDR3 DNA that was read is TGTGCCAGCAGTGATAGGGGTTTGGAGACC.

The table lists this clone with many counts. The sequenced CDR3 bases are TGCGCCAGCAGCCCGGGTAGCGGGAGGGACACAGATACG. The encoded protein is CASSPGSGRDTDT. The CDR3 as a whole reads CASSPGSGRDTDTQYF. The V and J genes are TRBV5-1 and TRBJ2-3, with 11 positions matching TRBD2. The read ends 3 residues shy of where the CDR3 ends; the end is completed using the germline J gene. The CDR3 loop spans 16 amino acids. After removal of 4 bases from V and 2 bases from J, the junction contained 6 bases not matched to a gene. Germline V gene sequence: CDR1 SGHRS, CDR2 YFSETQ.

This clone has at least ten counts. The CDR3 extends 3 residues past the end of the read, so its final part is completed from the germline J gene. This chain uses TRBV6-2 or TRBV6-3 with TRBJ1-4, with D perhaps TRBD1 (5 bases). The CDR3 has 13 amino acids. V was shortened by 5 bases and J by 8 bases, with 12 bases between the two germline ends. The V gene's germline CDR1 is MNHEY and CDR2 SVGEGT. CDR3 loop: CASSLTTGEKLFF. The part of the CDR3 DNA that was read is TGTGCCAGCAGTCTTACTACAGGAGAAAAA.

In its sample, this clone was seen a few times. The read ends 3 residues early relative to the CDR3; the germline J gene fills the gap. The chain recombines TRBV19 with TRBJ2-5; no definite D call. Germline V gene lookup returns CDR1 LNHDA and CDR2 SQIVND (reference sequence). The CDR3 runs to 16 residues. Trimming shortened V by 8 bases and J by 3 bases, and 22 bases separated the two germline ends. The CDR3 here is CASPTSPVDPKETQYF. CDR3 DNA (partial): TGTGCCAGTCCGACTTCTCCGGTTGACCCTAAAGAGACC.

This clone came up many times. CDR3 DNA (partial): TGTGCCAGCAGCTTAGGGGGCCGCCACAATGAG. Its protein product is CASSLGGRHNE. The full CDR3 is CASSLGGRHNEQFF. The rearrangement joins TRBV7-4 to TRBJ2-1, with TRBD1 as a possible D gene (5 bases). The read finishes 3 residues shy of the CDR3 end, and the germline J gene is used to complete it. The CDR3 has 14 residues. The germline V gene encodes CDR1 SGHVT and CDR2 SQSDAQ. V lost 1 base, J lost 5 bases, and 9 bases lay in between.

This clone came up many times. With the read ending 3 residues before the CDR3 end, the germline J gene is used to fill in that end. The chain recombines TRBV29-1 with TRBJ2-2, with D possibly matching TRBD1 (6 bases). Per the germline V gene, CDR1 is SQVTM and CDR2 is ANQGSEA. This CDR3 region has 12 residues. Trimming left V 4 bases short and J 4 bases short, with 7 bases between. The CDR3 here is CSVGQVTGELFF. CDR3 bases read: TGCAGCGTTGGACAGGTCACCGGGGAG.

This clone was found a few times. The read comes to an end 3 residues before the CDR3 does, leaving the germline J gene to fill in the end. The chain combines TRBV7-8 with TRBJ2-7; tentatively, D is TRBD1 (6 bases). Germline assignment: CDR1 SGHVS and CDR2 FQNEAQ. CDR3 length: 12 amino acids. Trimming pared 5 bases from V and 4 bases from J, leaving 9 bases between. The CDR3 DNA, read in part, is TGTGCCAGCAGCCCAAGGGGGTACGAG. The encoded protein is CASSPRGYE. The whole CDR3 sequence is CASSPRGYEQYF.

The sample holds many counts of this clone. The CDR3 end lies 3 residues beyond the end of the read and is filled in from the germline J gene. V is TRBV19 and J is TRBJ1-5; D is unclear. This CDR3 has 16 residues. V dropped 5 bases and J dropped 2 bases, with 16 bases sitting between them. The V gene's germline CDR1 is LNHDA and CDR2 SQIVND (reference sequence). The CDR3 loop is CASSPGLRDGNQPQHF. The covered CDR3 bases are TGTGCCAGTAGTCCAGGACTAAGGGATGGCAATCAGCCC. The variable domain in full, completed from reference TRBV19 and TRBJ1-5, reads DGGITQSPKYLFRKEGQNVTLSCEQNLNHDAMYWYRQDPGQGLRLIYYSQIVNDFQKGDIAEGYSVSREKKESFPLTVTSAQKNPTAFYLCASSPGLRDGNQPQHFGDGTRLSIL.